This entry lists 26 T cell receptor beta chains sequenced from one sample in a study of blood T cells in healthy people across ages. Sample-barcoded 5' priming and a J-beta primer mix drove a second PCR of 7 to 11 cycles. MiXCR, applied by TCRdb to the 5' RACE reads, yields one record per CDR3 protein. The sample shows 600,000 or so distinct CDR3 sequences, around 21% of them seen only once. Sequenced: blood. The origin of the receptors is a man aged 65-85 years in good health.

V gene TRBV5-1 combines with J gene TRBJ2-1; TRBD2 might be the D (5 bases). Germline lookup yields CDR1 SGHRS and CDR2 YFSETQ. This CDR3 is built from 14 residues. The V end was cut by 0 bases, the J end by 8 bases, with 12 bases between. As DNA, the CDR3 is TGCGCCAGCAGCTTGGGGCGGACTGCGGATGAGCAGTTCTTC. It codes for CASSLGRTADEQFF.

V usage is TRBV29-1 and J usage is TRBJ2-7; D is unclear. The V gene lost 3 bases and the J gene lost 1 base, with 7 bases spanning the gap. The CDR3 is made up of 12 amino acids. In germline, CDR1 is SQVTM, CDR2 ANQGSEA. The CDR3 region is CSVEGTSYEQYF. In DNA form, the CDR3 reads TGCAGCGTTGAGGGCACTTCCTACGAGCAGTACTTC.

CDR3: CSVEDRDRGGNEQFF. CDR3 in DNA: TGCAGCGTTGAAGATCGGGACAGGGGAGGAAATGAGCAGTTCTTC. The chain couples TRBV29-1 to TRBJ2-1; TRBD1 matches at 10 bases. J lost 7 bases, V lost 0 bases, and 6 bases had no gene match. The germline V gene encodes CDR1 SQVTM and CDR2 ANQGSEA. This CDR3 comprises 15 residues.

This clonotype was detected ten times or more. The genes are TRBV10-3 and TRBJ2-5; 7 bases align to TRBD1. CDR1 is ENHRY, CDR2 SYGVKD, per germline. CDR3 length equals 15 residues. With 6 bases clipped from V and 5 bases from J, the junction kept 12 bases outside the gene matches. Here the CDR3 DNA reads TGTGCCATCAGCCCGGGACAGCTCTCCAAGGAGACCCAGTACTTC. This gives the protein CAISPGQLSKETQYF.

This clonotype has more than one count but fewer than ten. V gene TRBV25-1 combines with J gene TRBJ2-1; D may be TRBD1 (7 bases). The CDR3 contains 14 residues. V was shortened by 6 bases and J by 2 bases, with 11 bases between the two germline ends. Germline V gene sequence: CDR1 MGHDK, CDR2 SYGVNS. CDR3 region: CASRRDSPYNEQFF. For the CDR3, the DNA is TGTGCCAGCAGGCGGGACAGCCCCTACAATGAGCAGTTCTTC. The full variable domain, rest sourced from reference TRBV25-1 and TRBJ2-1, is EADIYQTPRYLVIGTGKKITLECSQTMGHDKMYWYQQDPGMELHLIHYSYGVNSTEKGDLSSESTVSRIRTEHFPLTLESARPSHTSQYLCASRRDSPYNEQFFGPGTRLTVL.

J is TRBJ2-5 and V is TRBV3-1, with D unclear. Germline CDR1 reads LGHDT; CDR2 reads YNNKEL (reference sequence). V lost 3 bases to trimming and J lost 3 bases, with 14 bases between them. This CDR3 has 15 amino acids. The CDR3 nucleotides read TGTGCCAGCAGCCATCACCTTCTAGTTAAAGAGACCCAGTACTTC. Amino acid sequence: CASSHHLLVKETQYF.

The chain is built from TRBV2 and TRBJ2-7; tentative D call: TRBD1 (5 bases). This CDR3 region has 13 residues. Germline V gene sequence: CDR1 SNHLY, CDR2 FYNNEI. The V gene lost 4 bases and the J gene lost 3 bases, with 10 bases spanning the gap. CDR3 nucleotides: TGTGCCAGCAGTGGGGGCGCGAGCTACGAGCAGTACTTC. Translating it yields CASSGGASYEQYF.

The V gene is TRBV29-1, the J gene TRBJ2-7; TRBD1 aligns across 11 bases. The CDR3 consists of 14 residues. Germline CDR1 is SQVTM and CDR2 is ANQGSEA. Trimming at V came to 3 bases and at J to 5 bases, leaving 6 bases not matched to a gene. The CDR3 DNA sequence: TGCAGCGTTGACGCCGGGACAGGGGGTAACGAGCAGTACTTC. Its protein is CSVDAGTGGNEQYF.

The genes are TRBV20-1 and TRBJ2-5, with 12 bases fitting TRBD2. The J call may be faulty, since TRBJ2-7 better matches the DNA end. Germline CDR1 reads DFQATT; CDR2 reads SNEGSKA (reference sequence). This CDR3 spans 18 amino acids. The CDR3 spells CSARGDRTSGVGSYEQYF. CDR3 sequence (DNA): TGCAGTGCTAGAGGCGACCGGACTAGCGGGGTTGGCTCCTACGAGCAGTACTTC.

The V gene is TRBV7-3, the J gene TRBJ2-1; 10 nucleotides line up with TRBD2. The CDR3 length is 15 residues. Germline assignment: CDR1 SGHTA and CDR2 FQGTGA. V was clipped by 2 bases and J by 8 bases; unmatched bases: 6. CDR3 DNA: TGTGCCAGCAGCTTAGATGGGCTAGCGGGGGATGAGCAGTTCTTC. This encodes CASSLDGLAGDEQFF.

The CDR3 bases are TGCAGTGCTCCCCGGGGCAGGGGGGGAACAGATACGCAGTATTTT. This sequence encodes CSAPRGRGGTDTQYF. The V gene is TRBV20-1, the J gene TRBJ2-3, with D tentatively TRBD1 or TRBD2 (7 bases each). Germline V lookup: CDR1 DFQATT, CDR2 SNEGSKA (reference sequence). The CDR3 totals 15 residues. Trimming removed 5 bases from V and 3 bases from J, with 18 bases in between.

This clonotype was observed a handful of times. J is TRBJ1-2 and V is TRBV6-1, with D possibly being TRBD1 (5 bases). The CDR3 is made up of 12 amino acids. V was trimmed by 10 bases and J by 2 bases, leaving 11 bases between them. Germline CDR1 reads MNHNS; CDR2 reads SASEGT. CDR3 loop: CATDPGNYGYTF. DNA for the CDR3: TGTGCCACCGACCCAGGGAACTATGGCTACACCTTC.

The chain has TRBV20-1 and TRBJ2-1; the D gene is possibly TRBD2 (5 bases). In germline, CDR1 is DFQATT, CDR2 SNEGSKA (reference sequence). The CDR3 contains 13 residues. The germline V and J ends were trimmed by 2 bases and 9 bases, with 14 bases remaining between them. Here the CDR3 reads CSARRLARSEQFF. CDR3 bases: TGCAGTGCTAGACGGCTAGCAAGGAGTGAGCAGTTCTTC.

The chain recombines TRBV20-1 with TRBJ2-2; 11 bases align to TRBD1. This CDR3 has 16 residues. Germline V gives CDR1 DFQATT, CDR2 SNEGSKA (reference sequence). The trim removed 0 bases at V and 3 bases at J, leaving 3 bases unmatched. CDR3 nucleotide sequence: TGCAGTGCTAGAGAGCTGGGACAGGGGGACACCGGGGAGCTGTTTTTT. Translated: CSARELGQGDTGELFF.

This clonotype was seen a handful of times. At one of its ends the junction is not consistent with the germline gene, which may arise from a read error. The V and J genes are TRBV9 and TRBJ2-1; 12 bases fit TRBD2. The germline V gene has CDR1 SGDLS and CDR2 YYNGEE. This CDR3 region has 15 residues. The CDR3 nucleotides are TGTGCCAACAGCGGGGGACTAGCGGGTTACAATGAGCAGTTCTTC. Protein product: CANSGGLAGYNEQFF.

In DNA, the CDR3 is TGTGCCAGCAGTAGATGGGAGAGAGAAGAGACCCAGTACTTC. It translates to CASSRWEREETQYF. The chain has TRBV6-2 or TRBV6-3 and TRBJ2-1, with a tentative D call TRBD2 (5 bases). TRBJ2-5 matches the DNA end more closely, so the J call is doubtful. Germline values: CDR1 MNHEY, CDR2 SVGEGT. The CDR3 has 14 residues.

The chain has TRBV20-1 and TRBJ2-1; 10 nucleotides match TRBD2. Trimming at V came to 0 bases and at J to 6 bases, leaving 5 bases not matched to a gene. There are 15 residues in the CDR3. Germline V gene lookup returns CDR1 DFQATT and CDR2 SNEGSKA (reference sequence). CDR3 loop: CSARDPLAGVNEQFF. CDR3 DNA sequence: TGCAGTGCTAGAGATCCCCTAGCGGGAGTCAATGAGCAGTTCTTC.

In this sample, this clonotype turned up a few times. J is TRBJ1-1 and V is TRBV18; no firm D call. Trimming pared 1 base from V and 3 bases from J, leaving 3 bases between. The CDR3 extends over 12 amino acids. Germline CDR1 and CDR2: KGHSH and LQKENI. CDR3 loop: CASSPLYTEAFF. For the CDR3, the DNA is TGTGCCAGCTCACCACTTTACACTGAAGCTTTCTTT.

The genes are TRBV10-3 and TRBJ1-1; a possible D gene is TRBD1 (5 bases). CDR1 ENHRY and CDR2 SYGVKD come from the germline V gene. This CDR3 is 13 amino acids long. Trimming cost V 8 bases and J 4 bases, with 14 bases left between them. The CDR3 DNA reads TGTGCCATCTTTGGGGGGATAGGCACTGAAGCTTTCTTT. Amino acids: CAIFGGIGTEAFF.

The chain links TRBV20-1 to TRBJ1-5; possible D gene TRBD1, 5 bases. Looked up from germline, CDR1 is DFQATT and CDR2 is SNEGSKA (reference sequence). Trimming stripped 4 bases from V and 5 bases from J, with 15 bases between. This CDR3 region has 14 residues. In DNA, the CDR3 is TGCAGTGCTACCCCGGACCCACAGGATCAGCCCCAGCATTTT. The encoded protein is CSATPDPQDQPQHF.

The J gene is TRBJ2-1, the V gene TRBV10-1; 10 positions agree with TRBD2. Germline CDR1 and CDR2: WNHNN and SYGVQD (reference sequence). This CDR3 comprises 16 residues. V was clipped by 4 bases and J by 6 bases; unmatched bases: 9. DNA of the CDR3: TGCGCCAGCAGTGTCTCTAGCGGGAGCCCCCTCAATGAGCAGTTCTTC. It is translated as CASSVSSGSPLNEQFF.

This clonotype occurred a few times. The V and J genes are TRBV9 and TRBJ2-7, with 10 nucleotides matching TRBD2. Trimming removed 0 bases from V and 6 bases from J; junction bases left unmatched: 6. This CDR3 spans 15 amino acids. The germline CDR1 and CDR2 sequences are SGDLS and YYNGEE. CDR3 sequence (DNA): TGTGCCAGCAGCGTAGGTGAGCGGGAGGGCCGCGAGCAGTACTTC. Amino acids: CASSVGEREGREQYF.

V is TRBV27 and J is TRBJ2-5; D is ambiguous. Trimming pared 6 bases from V and 4 bases from J, leaving 18 bases between. Germline assignment: CDR1 MNHEY and CDR2 SMNVEV (reference sequence). CDR3 length: 15 residues. The CDR3 sequence is CASSPKWGPGETQYF. CDR3 DNA sequence: TGTGCCAGCAGCCCCAAATGGGGTCCGGGAGAGACCCAGTACTTC.

The table lists this clonotype with a few counts. J is TRBJ2-6 and V is TRBV18, with D unclear. This CDR3 contains 16 residues. Germline V gives CDR1 KGHSH, CDR2 LQKENI. V lost 1 base to trimming and J lost 2 bases, with 9 bases between them. Written as DNA, the CDR3 is TGTGCCAGCTCACCACAATCGAGTGCTGGGGCCAACGTCCTGACTTTC. It translates to CASSPQSSAGANVLTF.

This clonotype turned up a few times. The chain couples TRBV5-5 to TRBJ1-1; D might be TRBD1 (6 bases). This CDR3 region has 16 residues. CDR1 and CDR2 from the germline V gene are SGHKS and YYEKEE (reference sequence). V was trimmed by 3 bases and J by 5 bases, leaving 20 bases between them. The CDR3 region has the DNA TGTGCCAGCAGCTCCCTCGGGGGAACAGGGAGGACTGAAGCTTTCTTT. Translation gives CASSSLGGTGRTEAFF.

V is TRBV20-1 and J is TRBJ1-4, with a tentative D call TRBD1 (5 bases). Trimming stripped 6 bases from V and 6 bases from J, with 8 bases between. Germline loops: CDR1 DFQATT, CDR2 SNEGSKA (reference sequence). CDR3 length: 11 amino acids. The CDR3 loop is CSAGVDEKLFF. CDR3 nucleotides: TGCAGTGCGGGGGTGGATGAAAAACTGTTTTTT.